The 28 T cell receptor beta chains below were found in one sample sequenced in a study of monozygotic twins with inflammatory bowel disease. TCRdb reprocessed the 5' RACE reads; each CDR3 protein has one entry and no DNA is given. This sample's clone table lists approximately 400,000 distinct CDR3 sequences. The sample was blood. Source of these receptors: a human donor with ulcerative colitis or Crohn's disease, or a healthy co-twin of an affected twin (not recorded which).

The V call is TRBV7-2, the J call TRBJ2-1; with no DNA, the TCRdb D assignment of TRBD1 cannot be verified. Germline V gene data show CDR1 as SGHTA and CDR2 as FQGNSA. The length of the CDR3 is 13 residues. This chain's CDR3 is CASRPEGGWFKFF. Full variable domain (outside the CDR3, taken from reference TRBV7-2 and TRBJ2-1): GAGVSQSPSNKVTEKGKDVELRCDPISGHTALYWYRQSLGQGLEFLIYFQGNSAPDKSGLPSDRFSAERTGGSVSTLTIQRTQQEDSAVYLCASRPEGGWFKFFGPGTRLTVL.

V is TRBV7-2 and J is TRBJ1-6; checking the TCRdb D call of TRBD1 is not possible without DNA. There are 14 residues in the CDR3. Germline CDR1 SGHTA, CDR2 FQGNSA. The CDR3 loop reads CASLRDGLYSPLHF. The full variable domain, its missing parts supplied by reference TRBV7-2 and TRBJ1-6, is GAGVSQSPSNKVTEKGKDVELRCDPISGHTALYWYRQSLGQGLEFLIYFQGNSAPDKSGLPSDRFSAERTGGSVSTLTIQRTQQEDSAVYLCASLRDGLYSPLHFGNGTRLTVT.

The chain carries TRBV20-1 and TRBJ1-2; TCRdb returns TRBD1, unconfirmable since there is no DNA. Per germline, CDR1 DFQATT and CDR2 SNEGSKA (reference sequence). The CDR3 runs 14 residues. The CDR3 here is CSARDTTGNYGYTF.

The chain uses TRBV7-8 and TRBJ2-7. The V gene's germline CDR1 is SGHVS and CDR2 FQNEAQ. CDR3 length: 12 amino acids. CDR3 loop: CASSLGSGFVYF.

The chain employs TRBV20-1 and TRBJ1-5; TCRdb names TRBD1, which stays unverified in the absence of DNA. The CDR3 has 17 amino acids. Germline V CDR1 and CDR2: DFQATT, SNEGSKA (reference sequence). This CDR3 is CSAELNTGTLSNQPQHF.

The chain is built from TRBV12-3 or TRBV12-4 and TRBJ1-2. The CDR3 length is 11 residues. The CDR3 loop reads CASSLRDGYTF.

The rearrangement joins TRBV28 to TRBJ2-2. The CDR3 consists of 13 residues. The germline V gene has CDR1 MDHEN and CDR2 SYDVKM. The chain's CDR3 is CASSTQNTGELFF.

The chain recombines TRBV28 with TRBJ2-5; TCRdb returns TRBD1, unconfirmable since there is no DNA. This CDR3 contains 14 residues. Germline V gene data show CDR1 as MDHEN and CDR2 as SYDVKM. The CDR3 loop is CASSSNRGRETQYF.

The chain recombines TRBV3-1 with TRBJ1-4; TCRdb's assignment of TRBD1 cannot be checked, as there is no DNA. Germline CDR1 LGHDT, CDR2 YNNKEL (reference sequence). The CDR3 runs to 16 residues. CDR3: CASSQAPGHVSGQLFF.

The rearrangement uses TRBV2 and TRBJ2-2; absent DNA, TCRdb's TRBD1 call cannot be checked. Germline V gene sequence: CDR1 SNHLY, CDR2 FYNNEI. The CDR3 runs 13 residues. The CDR3 reads CASSEEGAGELFF.

The chain is built from TRBV7-2 and TRBJ2-7. The CDR3 consists of 15 residues. CDR1 is SGHTA, CDR2 FQGNSA, per germline. Here the CDR3 reads CASSLLGSGSYEQYF.

V gene TRBV20-1 combines with J gene TRBJ1-3. Germline CDR1 is DFQATT and CDR2 is SNEGSKA (reference sequence). The CDR3 has 17 amino acids. The CDR3: CSAREFIQGIAGNTIYF.

V is TRBV5-1 and J is TRBJ2-1; the D gene TCRdb calls, TRBD2, cannot be checked with no DNA. From germline, CDR1 is SGHRS and CDR2 YFSETQ. This CDR3 has 16 residues. The chain's CDR3 is CASSLEGTSAYNEQFF.

The rearrangement joins TRBV5-1 to TRBJ2-1; TCRdb names TRBD2, which stays unverified in the absence of DNA. The CDR3 contains 15 residues. Germline V gene data show CDR1 as SGHRS and CDR2 as YFSETQ. CDR3 in amino acids: CASSSGTSFDNEQFF.

This chain links TRBV19 with TRBJ2-2; TCRdb's D call, TRBD1, is unchecked because there is no DNA. In germline, CDR1 is LNHDA, CDR2 SQIVND (reference sequence). CDR3 size: 15 residues. The CDR3 reads CASTRQGTNTGELFF.

This chain links TRBV27 with TRBJ1-5. The length of the CDR3 is 15 residues. Germline V lookup: CDR1 MNHEY, CDR2 SMNVEV (reference sequence). The CDR3 loop is CASSGGLYRDQPQHF.

The rearrangement joins TRBV5-1 to TRBJ1-3. In germline, CDR1 is SGHRS, CDR2 YFSETQ. The CDR3 contains 13 residues. CDR3: CASSARRGNTIYF. Looking up the rest from reference TRBV5-1 and TRBJ1-3 gives the full variable domain: KAGVTQTPRYLIKTRGQQVTLSCSPISGHRSVSWYQQTPGQGLQFLFEYFSETQRNKGNFPGRFSGRQFSNSRSEMNVSTLELGDSALYLCASSARRGNTIYFGEGSWLTVV.

The chain uses TRBV27 and TRBJ2-1; TCRdb indicates TRBD1, and absent DNA this call remains unverified. CDR3 size: 13 residues. CDR1 MNHEY and CDR2 SMNVEV come from the germline V gene (reference sequence). CDR3 sequence reads: CASSSRGRNEQFF.

The chain recombines TRBV6-1 with TRBJ2-1; with no DNA, the TCRdb D assignment of TRBD1 cannot be verified. Germline CDR1 MNHNS, CDR2 SASEGT. The CDR3 sequence is 11 residues long. CDR3 residues: CASSEGTEQFF.

The chain has TRBV7-2 and TRBJ2-2; TCRdb's D call of TRBD2 is untestable without DNA. The CDR3 length is 14 residues. Germline loops: CDR1 SGHTA, CDR2 FQGNSA. The CDR3 loop reads CASSLLARAGELFF.

The CDR3 here is CASSLGPSRLNTEAFF. The gene calls are TRBV5-5 and TRBJ1-1. The V gene's germline CDR1 is SGHKS and CDR2 YYEKEE (reference sequence). The length of the CDR3 is 16 residues. Variable domain in full (rest from reference TRBV5-5 and TRBJ1-1): DAGVTQSPTHLIKTRGQQVTLRCSPISGHKSVSWYQQVLGQGPQFIFQYYEKEERGRGNFPDRFSARQFPNYSSELNVNALLLGDSALYLCASSLGPSRLNTEAFFGQGTRLTVV.

The chain carries TRBV27 and TRBJ1-2; absent DNA, TCRdb's TRBD1 call cannot be checked. The germline V gene has CDR1 MNHEY and CDR2 SMNVEV (reference sequence). This CDR3 spans 13 amino acids. CDR3: CASSTGGIGGYTF.

This chain joins TRBV3-1 and TRBJ2-2. The CDR3 spans 17 residues. CDR1 and CDR2 from the germline V gene are LGHDT and YNNKEL (reference sequence). The CDR3 spells CASSQDSGVGSTGELFF. The variable domain in full, with the rest retrieved from reference TRBV3-1 and TRBJ2-2, is DTAVSQTPKYLVTQMGNDKSIKCEQNLGHDTMYWYKQDSKKFLKIMFSYNNKELIINETVPNRFSPKSPDKAHLNLHINSLELGDSAVYFCASSQDSGVGSTGELFFGEGSRLTVL.

This chain connects TRBV10-3 to TRBJ1-5; the D call from TCRdb, TRBD1, cannot be confirmed without DNA. Germline CDR1 and CDR2: ENHRY and SYGVKD. There are 13 residues in the CDR3. The CDR3 spells CAISEQGVQPQHF.

The chain recombines TRBV30 with TRBJ1-6; the TRBD1 assignment by TCRdb is unverifiable without DNA. This CDR3 contains 12 residues. Germline values: CDR1 GTSNPN, CDR2 SVGIG (reference sequence). CDR3 sequence: CARTGNNSPLHF.

The chain uses TRBV5-1 and TRBJ2-7; with no DNA, the TCRdb D assignment of TRBD1 cannot be verified. This CDR3 spans 14 amino acids. Germline loops: CDR1 SGHRS, CDR2 YFSETQ. The CDR3 loop reads CASSGGDKPYEQYF.

The V gene is TRBV5-1, the J gene TRBJ2-1; TCRdb reports TRBD1, a call that lacks DNA to check it against. CDR1 is SGHRS, CDR2 YFSETQ, per germline. This CDR3 is 17 amino acids long. The CDR3 loop is CASSSPLGTGDTSGQFF.

The chain is built from TRBV20-1 and TRBJ2-7; the TCRdb D gene call, TRBD1, has no DNA to confirm it. Germline V gene sequence: CDR1 DFQATT, CDR2 SNEGSKA (reference sequence). There are 15 residues in the CDR3. The CDR3 sequence is CSASQFGGISYEQYF.